The rows below give T cell receptor beta chains drawn from one sample of a study of blood T cells in healthy people across ages. A single record per CDR3 protein comes from TCRdb applying MiXCR to the 5' RACE reads. The sample lists 1.4 million to 1.5 million distinct CDR3 sequences, 42% seen once, with roughly 8.2% in the top ten. Sequenced sample: blood. The receptors shown here come from a woman between 18 and 29 years old in good health. Both conserved end residues are part of each CDR3. A D gene is named only where the DNA matches it firmly.

TRBV7-2	TRBD2	TRBJ2-7	CASSPVAGSSYEQYF
TRBV20-1	.	TRBJ1-2	CSAREPRTGTGGYTF
TRBV11-2	.	TRBJ2-1	CASSLPGLQPTYNEQFF
TRBV14	.	TRBJ1-2	CASSQDHPGIDYGYTF
TRBV24-1	.	TRBJ2-5	CATSDASPGGTLQETQYF
TRBV11-2	TRBD1	TRBJ1-4	CASSVDDRQGTTNEKLFF
TRBV10-3	TRBD2	TRBJ2-1	CAISEGGAGVYNEQFF
TRBV15	.	TRBJ2-1	CATSRGAESSYEQFF
TRBV20-1	TRBD1	TRBJ1-5	CSASGQEDQPQHF
TRBV15	.	TRBJ1-2	CATSRPSWRGWNGYTF